This T cell receptor (beta chain) is from a study of blood T cell repertoires in COVID-19. Looking at the study overall: The study drew acute and convalescent COVID-19 samples from the United States, Italy and Spain.

This clone appeared once. Source study methods: Nucleated cell number was recorded as an estimate derived from reference gene primer amplification. The assay was immunoSEQ multiplex PCR, and TCRdb's table has in-frame clones only and misses some. The V and J calls and clone size were taken over from that table, and D and trimming were inferred from the DNA. Among fewer than 300,000 clones listed, approximately 89% were seen once. Participants reported their clinical history, and cohort assignment relied on those reports. CDR1 and CDR2 from the germline V gene are SEHNR and FQNEAQ (reference sequence). Deletions cut 3 bases from V and 5 bases from J, with 10 bases between. CDR3 length equals 13 residues.

This clonotype was sampled from a woman between 35 and 50 years old with acute COVID-19. This chain uses TRBV7-9 with TRBJ2-5; D remains unclear. Input material: PBMCs or T cells enriched from blood (not recorded which). CDR3 in amino acids: CASSFSSKETQYF. CDR3 bases: TGTGCCAGCAGCTTTAGTAGTAAGGAGACCCAGTACTTC.